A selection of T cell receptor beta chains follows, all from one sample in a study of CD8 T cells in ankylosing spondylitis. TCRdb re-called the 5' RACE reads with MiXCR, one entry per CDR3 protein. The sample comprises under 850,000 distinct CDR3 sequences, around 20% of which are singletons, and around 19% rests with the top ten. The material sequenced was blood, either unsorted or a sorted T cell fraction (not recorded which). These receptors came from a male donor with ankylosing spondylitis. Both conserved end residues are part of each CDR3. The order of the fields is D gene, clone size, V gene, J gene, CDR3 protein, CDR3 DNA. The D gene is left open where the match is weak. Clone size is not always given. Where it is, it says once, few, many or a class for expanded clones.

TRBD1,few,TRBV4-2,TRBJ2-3,CASSHHGSGTASRLGHTDTQYF,TGTGCCAGCAGCCACCACGGTTCCGGGACAGCTTCACGCCTTGGACACACAGATACGCAGTATTTT
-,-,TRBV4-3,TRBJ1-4,CASSQRLGEKLFF,TGCGCCAGCAGCCAGCGATTGGGTGAAAAACTGTTTTTT
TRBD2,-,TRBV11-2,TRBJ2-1,CASSQDSSGRADEQFF,TGTGCCAGCAGCCAAGACTCCAGCGGGAGGGCCGATGAGCAGTTCTTC
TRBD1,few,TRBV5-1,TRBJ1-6,CASSHKTGGVDSPLHF,TGCGCCAGCAGCCACAAGACAGGGGGCGTAGATTCACCCCTCCACTTT
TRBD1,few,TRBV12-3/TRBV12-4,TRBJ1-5,CASSFGGRGDNQPQHF,TGTGCCAGCAGTTTTGGCGGCAGGGGGGACAATCAGCCCCAGCATTTT
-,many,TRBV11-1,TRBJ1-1,CASSPPTGTLNTEAFF,TGTGCCAGCAGCCCCCCGACCGGGACACTGAACACTGAAGCTTTCTTT
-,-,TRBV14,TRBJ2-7,CASKHSGPRVTEQYF,TGTGCCAGCAAGCATTCGGGACCCCGGGTTACCGAGCAGTACTTC
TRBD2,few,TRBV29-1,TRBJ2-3,CSVVTSGSSTQYF,TGCAGCGTGGTGACTAGCGGGAGTAGTACGCAGTATTTT
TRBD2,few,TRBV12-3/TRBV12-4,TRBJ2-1,CASNFLAGAYNEQFF,TGTGCCAGCAACTTTCTAGCGGGGGCCTACAATGAGCAGTTCTTC
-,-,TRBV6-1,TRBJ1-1,CASRYLRTEAFF,TGTGCCAGCAGGTACTTGCGCACTGAAGCTTTCTTT
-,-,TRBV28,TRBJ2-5,CASSGAGGMETQYF,TGTGCCAGCAGTGGGGCTGGGGGCATGGAGACCCAGTACTTC
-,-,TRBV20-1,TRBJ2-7,CSARGVRAGDEQYF,TGCAGTGCCAGGGGCGTGCGGGCGGGGGACGAGCAGTACTTC
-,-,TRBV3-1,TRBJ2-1,CASSQGAGLSYNEQFF,TGTGCCAGCAGCCAAGGGGCAGGACTCTCCTACAATGAGCAGTTCTTC
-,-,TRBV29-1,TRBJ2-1,CSGQYNEQFF,TGCAGCGGCCAATACAATGAGCAGTTCTTC
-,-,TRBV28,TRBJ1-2,CASSYTGSIANYGYTF,TGTGCCAGCAGTTATACGGGATCAATAGCTAACTATGGCTACACCTTC
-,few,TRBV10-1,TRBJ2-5,CASSDGGVRETQYF,TGCGCCAGCAGTGACGGCGGGGTACGGGAGACCCAGTACTTC
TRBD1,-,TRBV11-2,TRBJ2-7,CASRYYRGNSYEQYF,TGTGCCAGCAGGTACTACAGGGGCAACTCCTACGAGCAGTACTTC
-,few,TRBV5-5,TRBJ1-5,CASSLESPIRNQPQHF,TGTGCCAGCAGCTTGGAATCCCCTATTCGGAATCAGCCCCAGCATTTT
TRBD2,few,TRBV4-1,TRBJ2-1,CASSQVGRAIYNEQFF,TGCGCCAGCAGCCAAGTAGGGAGGGCGATCTACAATGAGCAGTTCTTC
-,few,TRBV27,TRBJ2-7,CASSLASGSFYEQYF,TGTGCCAGCAGTTTAGCGTCGGGTTCCTTTTACGAGCAGTACTTC
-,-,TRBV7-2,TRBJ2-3,CASSLGRGRGDTQYF,TGTGCCAGCAGCTTGGGACGGGGGCGGGGAGATACGCAGTATTTT
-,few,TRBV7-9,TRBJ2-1,CASSLVGTEEQFF,TGTGCCAGCAGCTTAGTGGGGACCGAAGAGCAGTTCTTC
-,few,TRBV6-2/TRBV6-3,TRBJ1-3,CASSTPASGNTIYF,TGTGCCAGCAGCACCCCGGCCTCTGGAAACACCATATATTTT
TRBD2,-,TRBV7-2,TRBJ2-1,CASSRIAGGPNEQFF,TGTGCCAGCAGCAGGATAGCGGGGGGGCCCAATGAGCAGTTCTTC
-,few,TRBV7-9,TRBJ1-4,CASSLLEQENEKLFF,TGTGCCAGCAGCTTATTGGAGCAGGAAAATGAAAAACTGTTTTTT
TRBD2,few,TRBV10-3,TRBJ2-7,CAITATSGGPYEQYF,TGTGCCATCACCGCGACTAGCGGGGGGCCCTACGAGCAGTACTTC
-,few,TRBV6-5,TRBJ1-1,CASSSQAAEAFF,TGTGCCAGCAGTTCCCAGGCCGCCGAAGCTTTCTTT
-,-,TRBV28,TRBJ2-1,CASSEHEQFF,TGTGCCAGCAGTGAACATGAGCAGTTCTTC
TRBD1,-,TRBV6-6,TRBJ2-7,CASRQGVSYEQYF,TGTGCCAGCAGGCAGGGGGTCTCCTACGAGCAGTACTTC
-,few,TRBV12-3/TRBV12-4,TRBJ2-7,CASSYRPTGDSYEQYF,TGTGCCAGCAGTTATAGGCCGACAGGCGACTCCTACGAGCAGTACTTC
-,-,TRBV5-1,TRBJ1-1,CASGDRRSDTEAFF,TGCGCCAGCGGGGATAGGCGGTCGGACACTGAAGCTTTCTTT
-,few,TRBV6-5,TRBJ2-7,CASSYSPSANYEQYF,TGTGCCAGCAGTTACTCGCCTAGCGCAAACTACGAGCAGTACTTC
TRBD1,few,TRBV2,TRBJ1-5,CASSNDRGGGYSNQPQHF,TGTGCCAGCAGTAATGACAGGGGAGGGGGTTATAGCAATCAGCCCCAGCATTTT
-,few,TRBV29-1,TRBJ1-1,CSVLGPRNTEAFF,TGCAGCGTTCTGGGCCCCCGAAACACTGAAGCTTTCTTT
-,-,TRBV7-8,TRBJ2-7,CASSLAGVQTEQYF,TGTGCCAGCAGCTTAGCGGGGGTACAGACGGAGCAGTACTTC
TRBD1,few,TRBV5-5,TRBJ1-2,CASSLWRTGSDGYTF,TGTGCCAGCAGCTTGTGGAGGACAGGGTCCGATGGCTACACCTTC
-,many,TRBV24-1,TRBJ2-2,CATRSGAGELFF,TGTGCCACCAGGTCGGGGGCCGGGGAGCTGTTTTTT
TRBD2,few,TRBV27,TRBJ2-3,CASSAAGPTDTQYF,TGTGCCAGCAGCGCAGCGGGACCCACAGATACGCAGTATTTT
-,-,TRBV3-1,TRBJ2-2,CASSQGANGGPELFF,TGTGCCAGCAGCCAAGGAGCAAACGGGGGGCCGGAGCTGTTTTTT
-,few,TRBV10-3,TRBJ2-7,CAISESQYLAEQYF,TGTGCCATCAGTGAGAGTCAGTATTTGGCCGAGCAGTACTTC
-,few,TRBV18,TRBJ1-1,CASSPPQGDRTEAFF,TGTGCCAGCTCACCGCCACAGGGTGATCGCACTGAAGCTTTCTTT
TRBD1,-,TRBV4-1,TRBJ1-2,CASSPNRGSYGYTF,TGCGCCAGCAGCCCCAACAGGGGCAGCTATGGCTACACCTTC
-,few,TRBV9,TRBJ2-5,CASSAPRSIATQETQYF,TGTGCCAGCAGCGCCCCCCGATCGATAGCAACCCAAGAGACCCAGTACTTC